Sequencing of this T cell receptor (beta chain) was carried out in a study of T cell responses to AZD1222 COVID-19 vaccine. Notes on the study in general: Repertoire sampling happened only post peak T cell response. At 160-218 and 743-854, vaccine-associated CD4 TCRs were dominant, and they spanned spike. Compared with day 0, the breadth and depth of the Spike-specific TCR repertoire rose significantly after two doses of AZD1222. Females outnumbered males among donors, who were mostly white British; clonal diversity was possibly underestimated.

Sequencing was performed with immunoSEQ multiplex PCR; in TCRdb, only in-frame clones are kept and a portion is missing. Here the sample spans roughly 110,000 clones, around 90% being singletons. Trimming took off 0 bases at V and 4 bases at J, with 10 bases between the two ends. The CDR3 sequence is 14 residues long. Per the germline V gene, CDR1 is SGHDT and CDR2 is YYEEEE. About this clone itself: The target antigen is unknown.

The material was peripheral blood, obtained on day 0 of AZD1222 vaccination. This sequence joins TRBV5-6 and TRBJ2-5; D could derive from TRBD1 or TRBD2 (5 bases each). This receptor was taken from an adult in good health. This CDR3 reads CASSLDVGTETQYF. In DNA, the CDR3 is TGTGCCAGCAGCTTGGATGTGGGGACAGAGACCCAGTACTTC.